These 21 T cell receptor beta chains came from one sample sequenced in a study of T cell responses to AZD1222 COVID-19 vaccine. Data came from immunoSEQ multiplex PCR; TCRdb stores just in-frame clones and leaves some out. This table holds about 34,000 clones, approximately 80% found once. The specimen comprised peripheral blood, sampled 28 days after the second AZD1222 dose. The receptors originated from an adult who received the AZD1222 COVID-19 vaccine.

The rearrangement links TRBV5-6 to TRBJ2-7, with 7 positions matching TRBD1. Germline lookup yields CDR1 SGHDT and CDR2 YYEEEE. CDR3 size: 13 residues. The V and J ends lost 5 bases and 2 bases, in that order; junction bases with no gene match: 4. This CDR3 is CASRRQGAYEQYF. CDR3 bases: TGTGCCAGCAGGAGACAGGGAGCCTACGAGCAGTACTTC.

This chain connects TRBV3-1 (or the pseudogene TRBV3-2) to TRBJ1-6; D remains unclear. Looked up from germline, CDR1 is LGHDT and CDR2 is YNNKEL (reference sequence). With 4 bases removed from V and 11 bases from J, the gap between germline ends came to 12 bases. The CDR3 is 13 residues long. CDR3: CASSRGTRAPLHF. The CDR3 nucleotides are TGTGCCAGCAGCCGAGGCACTCGGGCACCCCTCCACTTT.

V is TRBV4-1 and J is TRBJ1-5; 8 bases line up with TRBD1. Trimming cost V 0 bases and J 6 bases; bases outside gene matches: 16. The CDR3 spans 19 residues. Germline CDR1 and CDR2: MGHRA and YSYEKL. In nucleotides, the CDR3 is TGCGCCAGCAGCCAAGATTTTCTACCGGCTAGACAGGGGAGTCAGCCCCAGCATTTT. Translated, it gives CASSQDFLPARQGSQPQHF.

J is TRBJ2-5 and V is TRBV2, with 8 bases matching TRBD2. Per germline, CDR1 SNHLY and CDR2 FYNNEI. CDR3 length: 14 residues. The junction had 10 bases not matched to a gene; V was cut back by 9 bases and J by 4 bases. The CDR3 loop reads CASNGGAWSETQYF. The CDR3 nucleotides read TGTGCCAGTAACGGGGGGGCTTGGTCAGAGACCCAGTACTTC.

V usage is TRBV7-2 and J usage is TRBJ2-3, with TRBD2 identical over 12 bases. The CDR3 spans 16 residues. Germline V gene lookup returns CDR1 SGHTA and CDR2 FQGNSA. V was clipped by 2 bases and J by 4 bases; unmatched bases: 4. The CDR3 DNA is TGTGCCAGCAGCTTACTAGCGGGGGGGCCCGCAGATACGCAGTATTTT. Its protein product is CASSLLAGGPADTQYF.

The chain has TRBV4-2 and TRBJ2-1; D is unresolved. This CDR3 spans 13 amino acids. V was clipped by 0 bases and J by 8 bases, with 8 bases between them. CDR1 and CDR2 (germline): LGHNA, YNFKEQ. CDR3 nucleotides: TGTGCCAGCAGCCAAGAGTCCGCTCATGAGCAGTTCTTC. Protein sequence: CASSQESAHEQFF.

V usage is TRBV7-3 and J usage is TRBJ1-1, with unresolved D. V dropped 4 bases and J dropped 4 bases, with 16 bases sitting between them. Germline CDR1 reads SGHTA; CDR2 reads FQGTGA. This CDR3 has 15 amino acids. This CDR3 is CASSSSRGHSTEAFF. In nucleotides, the CDR3 is TGTGCCAGCAGCTCAAGTCGAGGGCACAGCACTGAAGCTTTCTTT. Full variable domain (remainder filled in from reference TRBV7-3 and TRBJ1-1): GAGVSQTPSNKVTEKGKYVELRCDPISGHTALYWYRQSLGQGPEFLIYFQGTGAADDSGLPNDRFFAVRPEGSVSTLKIQRTERGDSAVYLCASSSSRGHSTEAFFGQGTRLTVV.

The chain employs TRBV10-3 and TRBJ1-6; 11 bases agree with TRBD1. With V trimmed by 6 bases and J by 10 bases, 2 bases remained unmatched. This CDR3 spans 13 amino acids. Germline-derived CDR1 and CDR2 are ENHRY and SYGVKD. DNA for the CDR3: TGTGCCATCAGGGGGACAGGGGGATCACCCCTCCACTTT. Translation: CAIRGTGGSPLHF.

The chain joins TRBV9 to TRBJ2-2; TRBD2 aligns across 7 bases. Germline CDR1 reads SGDLS; CDR2 reads YYNGEE. CDR3 length: 15 amino acids. J gave up 2 bases and V 3 bases, and 4 bases lay outside the gene matches. The CDR3 loop is CASSAGLLNTGELFF. Here the CDR3 DNA reads TGTGCCAGCAGCGCGGGACTACTTAACACCGGGGAGCTGTTTTTT.

This chain uses TRBV5-1 with TRBJ2-5; the match to TRBD1 covers 11 bases. CDR3 length equals 14 residues. V lost 5 bases to trimming and J lost 5 bases; unmatched junction nucleotides: 5. The germline V gene encodes CDR1 SGHRS and CDR2 YFSETQ. CDR3 sequence: CASRQGTGGETQYF. CDR3 sequence (DNA): TGCGCCAGCAGACAGGGGACAGGGGGGGAGACCCAGTACTTC.

This clone appeared a few times. J is TRBJ1-5 and V is TRBV19; a weak D match, TRBD1 (5 bases). Trimming took off 5 bases at V and 7 bases at J, with 12 bases between the two ends. The germline CDR1 and CDR2 sequences are LNHDA and SQIVND (reference sequence). The CDR3 spans 13 residues. The CDR3 loop is CASSGWDAQPQHF. CDR3 sequence (DNA): TGTGCCAGTAGTGGATGGGACGCACAGCCCCAGCATTTT.

Judged by abundance, this clone is medium-sized. The V call is TRBV7-2, the J call TRBJ2-5; TRBD2 matches 10 bases. This CDR3 contains 14 residues. Germline CDR1 SGHTA, CDR2 FQGNSA. Trimming at V came to 5 bases and at J to 6 bases, leaving 6 bases not matched to a gene. CDR3 bases: TGTGCCAGCAGCCCCGGGACTAGCGTCCAGACCCAGTACTTC. Translation: CASSPGTSVQTQYF.

The rearrangement links TRBV28 to TRBJ2-1; TRBD1 matches 10 bases. The J segment lost 7 bases and the V segment lost 6 bases, leaving 12 bases of the junction unmatched. CDR1 and CDR2 (germline): MDHEN, SYDVKM. The CDR3 runs 16 residues. CDR3 amino acids: CASRSTGTGVRNEQFF. The CDR3 DNA reads TGTGCCAGCAGGTCAACCGGGACAGGGGTGAGGAATGAGCAGTTCTTC.

The genes are TRBV7-6 and TRBJ1-6, with D possibly matching TRBD1 (5 bases). This CDR3 is built from 16 residues. Per germline, CDR1 SGHVS and CDR2 FNYEAQ. The V end was cut by 1 base, the J end by 1 base, with 8 bases between. The CDR3 bases are TGTGCCAGCAGCTTAGAGGGGCTATCCTATAATTCACCCCTCCACTTT. Protein: CASSLEGLSYNSPLHF.

The CDR3 DNA reads TGTGCCAGCAGTTACATCAGCGGGGGGAGCTCCTACGAGCAGTACTTC. Protein sequence: CASSYISGGSSYEQYF. V is TRBV6-5 and J is TRBJ2-7, with 9 bases aligning to TRBD2. The CDR3 runs 16 residues. Germline lookup yields CDR1 MNHEY and CDR2 SVGAGI. V gave up 2 bases and J gave up 0 bases; unmatched junction bases: 5.

The table lists this clone with a count of one. The chain couples TRBV29-1 to TRBJ2-3; 8 bases line up with TRBD1. The germline V gene has CDR1 SQVTM and CDR2 ANQGSEA. Germline trimming cut 5 bases from V and 0 bases from J; bases unmatched to any gene: 4. This CDR3 has 14 amino acids. CDR3 loop: CSVRTGLSTDTQYF. The CDR3 DNA reads as TGCAGCGTTAGGACAGGGTTAAGCACAGATACGCAGTATTTT.

The genes are TRBV7-2 and TRBJ1-1, with D tentatively TRBD1 (5 bases). Trimming shortened V by 5 bases and J by 1 base, and 14 bases separated the two germline ends. Germline values: CDR1 SGHTA, CDR2 FQGNSA. The CDR3 sequence is 15 residues long. The CDR3 nucleotides are TGTGCCAGCAGCCCTCGACAGAGGACGAACACTGAAGCTTTCTTT. Translation: CASSPRQRTNTEAFF.

This clone showed up just once. An end of the junction differs from the germline gene, which may be a read error. This chain joins TRBV28 and TRBJ1-4, with unresolved D. The CDR3 has 13 amino acids. The germline V gene has CDR1 MDHEN and CDR2 SYDVKM. CDR3 DNA sequence: TGTGCCAGCAGTGTATGGACGGATGAAAAACTGTTTTTT. The encoded protein is CASSVWTDEKLFF.

V is TRBV28 and J is TRBJ2-7, with 13 bases matching TRBD2. Germline assignment: CDR1 MDHEN and CDR2 SYDVKM. The trim removed 3 bases at V and 3 bases at J, leaving 2 bases unmatched. The CDR3 spans 15 residues. CDR3 amino acids: CASSLGTSGVYEQYV. CDR3 bases: TGTGCCAGCAGTTTGGGGACTAGCGGGGTCTACGAGCAGTACGTC.

For the CDR3, the DNA is TGTGCCAGCAGTCCCGCCGACAGGAACACTGAAGCTTTCTTT. It yields the protein CASSPADRNTEAFF. J is TRBJ1-1 and V is TRBV6-5; D perhaps matches TRBD1 (5 bases). CDR3 length: 14 amino acids. Trimming removed 5 bases from V and 1 base from J, with 11 bases in between. The germline V gene has CDR1 MNHEY and CDR2 SVGAGI.

The sample holds a few counts of this clone. The rearrangement joins TRBV20-1 to TRBJ2-5; 7 nucleotides align to TRBD1. Germline CDR1 reads DFQATT; CDR2 reads SNEGSKA (reference sequence). The CDR3 runs to 15 residues. Trimming at V came to 3 bases and at J to 1 base, leaving 8 bases not matched to a gene. As DNA, the CDR3 is TGCAGTGCTAGTCTTAGGCAGGGGGTCCAAGAGACCCAGTACTTC. It yields the protein CSASLRQGVQETQYF.